This TCR beta chain is from a study of blood T cell repertoires in COVID-19 (dated by TCRdb to 2019 to 2021). As for the study more broadly: The collaborator samples originated in the United States, Italy and Spain and spanned the acute and convalescent phases of COVID-19. The repertoires were released in a freely available public database intended as a resource for research on the immune response to SARS-CoV-2. Where available, HLA class I and class II types were obtained from metadata supplied by the sample provider rather than from assay-based typing. Samples came from the ongoing ImmuneRACE study (first 160 participants) plus 1,254 subjects from 6 global collaborators. The prospective study material was composed of cDNA or gDNA derived from T cells, B-cell-depleted T cells, or PBMCs. Deeply sampled blood TCRbeta repertoires from subjects exposed to, actively infected with, or recovered from COVID-19 were included in the dataset. Sample metadata almost always included a de-identified subject ID, COVID-19 status, age in years and sex.

Participants in the prospective study were aged about 18 to 95 years, lived in some 24 United States geographic areas, and enrolled through a virtual design. Cohort assignment in the prospective study relied on participant-reported clinical history from a screening survey and a study questionnaire. For ImmuneRACE Cohort 3, a participant was defined as recovered based on two consecutive negative NP/OP PCR tests, clearance by a healthcare professional, or resolution of symptoms. In the prospective study, whole blood, serum and a nasopharyngeal or oropharyngeal swab were collected from each participant by mobile phlebotomists. Additional blood draws and questionnaires over an approximately 2-month period could optionally be provided by prospective study participants. Prospective study blood samples were shipped either frozen or at room temperature before DNA extraction. The CDR3 measures 15 amino acids from cysteine to phenylalanine. Kept here is only the CDR3 DNA, which spans 45 bases and is read in frame from base 1. Via the germline V gene, CDR1 is LGHNT and CDR2 FRNRAP. The trim is 2 bases for V and 3 bases for J, with a gap of 11 bases between the germline ends.

As for this clone: The specificity of this receptor is unknown. No clone much larger than this one lies a single base away; base qualities are absent.

What the work shows at the level of the full study, not this receptor alone: The amount of clinical and demographic metadata varied by source and participant and was provided uncurated.

The immunoSEQ Assay, a bias-controlled multiplex PCR, was used to amplify TCRbeta CDR3 regions from genomic DNA. The study's own analysis went as follows. Within the assay, amplification of reference gene primers was used to estimate how many nucleated cells each sample contained. Sequence reads were collapsed and filtered to measure the absolute abundance of every unique TCRbeta CDR3 rearrangement. For each sample, productive Simpson clonality was calculated as the square root of Simpson's diversity index across productive rearrangements. TCRdb stores this immuneACCESS table with in-frame sequences only. Part of the clones is absent; in the studies checked, under half of the shortfall reflects unresolved V genes, and no reason is known for the rest. That table furnishes V, J and clone size, whereas the DNA furnished D and trimming. This sample lists roughly 160,000 clones; more than 75% were detected once. Of the sample, roughly 7.3% falls within the top ten clones.

The sequence was obtained from a woman aged 45-65 years who had recovered from COVID-19. Specimen: PBMCs or T cells enriched from blood (not recorded which). The sequence joins TRBV12-5 to TRBJ1-5, and the D gene may be TRBD1, 5 bases matching. The DNA reads as follows: TGTGCTAGTGGTTTGCAGACAGTATCCAATCAGCCCCAGCATTTT. It is translated as CASGLQTVSNQPQHF.